Below, 23 T cell receptor beta chains from the same sample are listed, as sequenced in a study of T-cell reconstitution after alpha-beta-depleted transplantation in children. A TCRbeta library incorporating unique molecular identifiers was prepared. TCRdb recomputed calls from the PCR reads with MiXCR, one row per CDR3 protein. The repertoire consists of 45,000 to 50,000 distinct CDR3 sequences, with 40% to 60% occurring once and the leading ten covering roughly two fifths. The starting material was peripheral blood, obtained before TCRalphabeta/CD19-depleted stem cell transplant. The source is a boy in the first two years of life with SCID, due to receive a stem cell transplant.

The chain couples TRBV15 to TRBJ2-3, with 8 nucleotides matching TRBD2. V lost 5 bases and J lost 5; bases outside the gene matches: 6. Germline CDR1 is LNHNV and CDR2 is YYDKDF (reference sequence). The CDR3 totals 14 residues. CDR3 region: CATSGSGEVDTQYF. CDR3 nucleotides: TGTGCCACCAGCGGTAGCGGGGAAGTAGATACGCAGTATTTT.

The J gene is TRBJ2-5, the V gene TRBV7-2, with TRBD2 identical over 9 bases. CDR1 is SGHTA and CDR2 is FQGNSA in the germline V gene. V shed 5 bases, J shed 4 bases, and the junction held 5 bases outside the gene matches. The CDR3 has 14 amino acids. The CDR3 DNA sequence: TGTGCCAGCAGCCTCCGGACTAGCGCAGAGACCCAGTACTTC. Protein product: CASSLRTSAETQYF.

This clonotype was seen a handful of times. The chain recombines TRBV3-1 with TRBJ2-3; a weak D match, TRBD2 (6 bases). Germline-derived CDR1 and CDR2 are LGHDT and YNNKEL (reference sequence). This CDR3 spans 13 amino acids. V lost 4 bases to trimming and J lost 11 bases, with 16 bases between them. CDR3 sequence: CASSLKGRNLQYF. In nucleotides, the CDR3 is TGTGCCAGCAGCCTGAAGGGGAGGAACCTGCAGTATTTT.

This clonotype showed up just a few times. The J gene is TRBJ2-7, the V gene TRBV20-1; D unclear. The length of the CDR3 is 12 residues. Looked up from germline, CDR1 is DFQATT and CDR2 is SNEGSKA (reference sequence). V gave up 0 bases and J gave up 7 bases, with 10 bases separating them. CDR3 in amino acids: CSARDEVREQYF. The CDR3 bases are TGCAGTGCTAGAGATGAGGTTAGGGAGCAGTACTTC.

V and J are TRBV4-3 and TRBJ2-1; D remains unclear. Trimming shortened V by 0 bases and J by 12 bases, and 12 bases separated the two germline ends. The CDR3 has 13 amino acids. Looked up from germline, CDR1 is LGHNA and CDR2 is YSLEER. The CDR3 DNA sequence: TGCGCCAGCAGCCAAGAAAAGCATACTGCGCAGTTCTTC. Protein: CASSQEKHTAQFF.

The chain is built from TRBV20-1 and TRBJ2-3, with D unresolved. Between the trimmed V and J ends, which lost 1 base and 5 bases, there was a span of 10 bases. Germline values: CDR1 DFQATT, CDR2 SNEGSKA (reference sequence). The CDR3 consists of 13 residues. This CDR3 reads CSARAPLRDTQYF. DNA for the CDR3: TGCAGTGCTAGAGCCCCACTAAGAGATACGCAGTATTTT.

The chain employs TRBV29-1 and TRBJ2-3; TRBD2 matches 9 bases. V lost 4 bases and J lost 3; bases outside the gene matches: 17. The CDR3 sequence is 18 residues long. Looked up from germline, CDR1 is SQVTM and CDR2 is ANQGSEA. CDR3 DNA: TGCAGCGTTGGCCCCTTCGCAGAAAGCGGGGGGCCTACAGATACGCAGTATTTT. It specifies CSVGPFAESGGPTDTQYF.

V and J are TRBV7-7 and TRBJ2-1, with a weak D call TRBD1 (6 bases). Per germline, CDR1 SSHAT and CDR2 FNYEAQ (reference sequence). The length of the CDR3 is 16 residues. V was trimmed by 2 bases and J by 12 bases, leaving 23 bases between them. The CDR3 is CASSLSHTVDSVAQFF. DNA of the CDR3: TGTGCCAGCAGCTTAAGCCATACCGTGGACAGTGTGGCGCAGTTCTTC.

This sequence joins TRBV20-1 and TRBJ2-1; D may correspond to TRBD1 or TRBD2 (5 bases each). The CDR3 consists of 14 residues. Germline lookup yields CDR1 DFQATT and CDR2 SNEGSKA (reference sequence). The V end was cut by 6 bases, the J end by 3 bases, with 15 bases between. Here the CDR3 DNA reads TGCAGTGCCTCCAATTTGGGACGCTACAATGAGCAGTTCTTC. Its protein is CSASNLGRYNEQFF.

This clonotype appeared a few times. This sequence joins TRBV20-1 and TRBJ2-5; TRBD2 might be the D (7 bases). The CDR3 is 14 residues long. Per the germline V gene, CDR1 is DFQATT and CDR2 is SNEGSKA (reference sequence). V lost 6 bases, J lost 4 bases, and 18 bases lay in between. This CDR3 reads CSARGGGAAETQYF. CDR3 coding DNA: TGCAGTGCCCGCGGGGGCGGGGCGGCAGAGACCCAGTACTTC.

This clonotype showed up just a few times. V gene TRBV12-3 or TRBV12-4 combines with J gene TRBJ2-3; D gene ambiguous. CDR3 length: 14 residues. V was shortened by 8 bases and J by 0 bases, with 12 bases between the two germline ends. The CDR3 DNA reads TGTGCCAGCGTTCGGGCGGAAAGCACAGATACGCAGTATTTT. It translates to CASVRAESTDTQYF.

This chain uses TRBV20-1 with TRBJ2-1; D unresolved. Per germline, CDR1 DFQATT and CDR2 SNEGSKA (reference sequence). The V and J ends lost 0 bases and 5 bases respectively, with 2 bases between them. This CDR3 is built from 11 residues. The CDR3 is CSARDNNEQFF. For the CDR3, the DNA is TGCAGTGCTAGAGACAACAATGAGCAGTTCTTC.

This rearrangement joins TRBV5-1 to TRBJ1-5, with D perhaps TRBD1 (6 bases). V lost 3 bases and J lost 6, with 13 bases in between. Germline assignment: CDR1 SGHRS and CDR2 YFSETQ. The CDR3 consists of 14 residues. The CDR3 reads CASSSGAGVQPQHF. The CDR3 nucleotides are TGCGCCAGCAGCTCCGGAGCAGGGGTTCAGCCCCAGCATTTT.

The chain employs TRBV6-4 and TRBJ2-2; either TRBD1 or TRBD2 may fit D (5 bases each). CDR1 and CDR2 (germline): MRHNA, SNTAGT. Trimming took off 4 bases at V and 6 bases at J, with 6 bases between the two ends. This CDR3 region has 12 residues. CDR3 sequence (DNA): TGTGCCAGCAGTGGAGGGGCCGGGGAGCTGTTTTTT. Amino acids: CASSGGAGELFF.

This chain uses TRBV15 with TRBJ2-1; D perhaps matches TRBD2 (6 bases). The CDR3 runs to 17 residues. From germline, CDR1 is LNHNV and CDR2 YYDKDF (reference sequence). V was cut by 0 bases and J by 4 bases, with 16 bases left in between. CDR3 DNA: TGTGCCACCAGCAGAGATCGAGCTAGCGTCCTTTACAATGAGCAGTTCTTC. It specifies CATSRDRASVLYNEQFF.

This clonotype has ten or more counts. The chain couples TRBV15 to TRBJ2-3; 9 bases fit TRBD2. The CDR3 contains 18 residues. V lost 2 bases, J lost 5 bases, and 14 bases stayed unmatched. Germline V CDR1 and CDR2: LNHNV, YYDKDF (reference sequence). The CDR3 DNA sequence: TGTGCCACCAGCAGACCAATAGCGGGGGACGAGCATGGAGATACGCAGTATTTT. Translating gives CATSRPIAGDEHGDTQYF.

J is TRBJ2-2 and V is TRBV6-4; TRBD2 aligns across 8 bases. Germline CDR1 is MRHNA and CDR2 is SNTAGT. Trimming took 3 bases from V and 0 from J; bases not matched to a gene: 0. The CDR3 contains 15 residues. The CDR3 sequence: CASSEGLANTGELFF. In nucleotides, the CDR3 is TGTGCCAGCAGTGAGGGACTAGCGAACACCGGGGAGCTGTTTTTT.

This clonotype was detected only a few times. This chain uses TRBV28 with TRBJ2-7, with 7 bases that match TRBD1. After removal of 4 bases from V and 0 bases from J, the junction contained 0 bases not matched to a gene. Looked up from germline, CDR1 is MDHEN and CDR2 is SYDVKM. The length of the CDR3 is 13 residues. In DNA, the CDR3 is TGTGCCAGCAGTTCAGGGGGCTCCTACGAGCAGTACTTC. As protein: CASSSGGSYEQYF.

V gene TRBV12-3 or TRBV12-4 combines with J gene TRBJ2-1; TRBD1 agrees at 7 bases. The J segment lost 3 bases and the V segment lost 3 bases, leaving 5 bases of the junction unmatched. The CDR3 spans 15 residues. In DNA form, the CDR3 reads TGTGCCAGCAGTTTGGGGCAGGGGGACTACAATGAGCAGTTCTTC. It is translated as CASSLGQGDYNEQFF.

The chain has TRBV5-1 and TRBJ1-2; D call uncertain. CDR3 length equals 14 residues. The V and J ends lost 3 bases and 4 bases respectively, with 13 bases between them. The germline gives CDR1 SGHRS, CDR2 YFSETQ. The CDR3 loop reads CASSSAGIGYGYTF. CDR3 nucleotide sequence: TGCGCCAGCAGCTCCGCGGGGATTGGCTATGGCTACACCTTC.

This clonotype was observed many times. This sequence joins TRBV7-2 and TRBJ1-5; tentative D call: TRBD1 (6 bases). The CDR3 length is 14 residues. The germline CDR1 and CDR2 sequences are SGHTA and FQGNSA. Trimming took off 1 base at V and 6 bases at J, with 10 bases between the two ends. The CDR3 bases are TGTGCCAGCAGCTTAGGGGGGGCACTTCAGCCCCAGCATTTT. Residues: CASSLGGALQPQHF.

This clonotype was seen more than once but under ten times. The chain joins TRBV7-2 to TRBJ2-7; 8 bases match TRBD2. The J segment lost 0 bases and the V segment lost 4 bases, leaving 8 bases of the junction unmatched. CDR1 SGHTA and CDR2 FQGNSA come from the germline V gene. The CDR3 is 16 residues long. The CDR3 region has the DNA TGTGCCAGCAGCTGGGGAGCGGGGGCGAGCTCCTACGAGCAGTACTTC. Translating it yields CASSWGAGASSYEQYF.

The chain couples TRBV21-1 to TRBJ2-7; no check of the table's D call, TRBD2, against the DNA was made. TRBV21-1 is a known pseudogene. The CDR3 totals 14 residues. This chain's CDR3 is CASSVLAGRYEQYF. Written as DNA, the CDR3 is TGTGCCAGCAGCGTACTAGCGGGACGCTACGAGCAGTACTTC.